This note documents a single TCR beta chain sequence. These data come from a study of blood T cell repertoires in COVID-19. Background on the study: Researchers got acute and convalescent COVID-19 samples from the United States, Italy and Spain. The cDNA or gDNA used as material had been derived from T cells, B-cell-depleted T cells, or PBMCs.

CDR3 length equals 19 residues. V lost 1 base and J lost 4; bases outside the gene matches: 10. CDR1 is MGHRA and CDR2 is YSYEKL in the germline V gene. Study processing details: Estimated nucleated cell counts came from reference gene primer amplification. TCRdb's copy holds only in-frame clones and misses some; the assay was immunoSEQ multiplex PCR. D and trimming come from the DNA, and the V and J calls and clone size come from that table. This sample has 200,000 to 250,000 clones, with around 84% found just once. The sequenced material came from peripheral blood. The clonotype originates from a human donor in a cohort sampled during active COVID-19. V gene TRBV4-1 combines with J gene TRBJ2-2, with 12 bases identical to TRBD2. CDR3 protein: CASSQVGPLAGGLTGELFF. The CDR3 region has the DNA TGCGCCAGCAGCCAAGTTGGGCCACTAGCGGGAGGCCTCACCGGGGAGCTGTTTTTT.